This T cell receptor beta chain originates from a study of OX40 agonist ivuxolimab in advanced cancers. Some clones are missing from TCRdb's copy, which holds only in-frame ones; the method was immunoSEQ multiplex PCR. Of tens of thousands of clones listed, 60% to 80% were seen once; the top ten hold about 3%. Peripheral blood came from all dose cohorts at three timepoints. The CDR3 covers 16 residues. Germline CDR1 reads KGHSH; CDR2 reads LQKENI. Between the trimmed V and J ends, which lost 3 bases and 2 bases, there was a span of 17 bases. The source was CD4+ or CD8+ T cells sorted from blood, collected in a trial of the OX40 agonist ivuxolimab. The receptor was derived from an adult with an advanced solid tumor such as melanoma, head and neck, liver or kidney cancer. The J gene is TRBJ2-7, the V gene TRBV18, with D tentatively TRBD1 (6 bases). The DNA of the CDR3 is TGTGCCAGCTCACCCCAACAGGGCCGGTCGACCTACGAGCAGTACTTC. This sequence encodes CASSPQQGRSTYEQYF.